These T cell receptor beta chains were read from a single sample in a study of T cell repertoires and HLA-DP antigens. These receptors lack a known antigen. Profiled with immunoSEQ multiplex PCR; TCRdb holds only in-frame clones, not every one. The sample yields approximately 90,000 clones, approximately 86% seen once. The specimen sequenced was CD4+ T cells from PBMCs. The source of these receptors is a man aged 50 or older in good health and CMV-seronegative. The CDR3 runs from the conserved cysteine through the conserved F or W. The D gene is left open where the match is weak. Clone size is shown for a subset of rows, as once, few, many or a class of expanded clone.

v_gene: TRBV29-1; d_gene: .; j_gene: TRBJ2-7; abundance: few; CDR3aa: CSVELGREQYF; CDR3nt: TGCAGCGTTGAATTGGGCCGTGAGCAGTACTTC
v_gene: TRBV7-6; d_gene: .; j_gene: TRBJ2-7; abundance: .; CDR3aa: CASSSNGVSYEQYF; CDR3nt: TGTGCCAGCAGCTCAAACGGGGTGTCCTACGAGCAGTACTTC
v_gene: TRBV2; d_gene: .; j_gene: TRBJ2-3; abundance: .; CDR3aa: CASKGRSTDTQYF; CDR3nt: TGTGCCAGCAAAGGGCGCAGCACAGATACGCAGTATTTT
v_gene: TRBV7-6; d_gene: .; j_gene: TRBJ2-2; abundance: .; CDR3aa: CASSVLARTSAGELFF; CDR3nt: TGTGCCAGCAGCGTGCTAGCACGAACCTCGGCCGGGGAGCTGTTTTTT
v_gene: TRBV4-3; d_gene: .; j_gene: TRBJ2-1; abundance: .; CDR3aa: CASSPSLYNEQFF; CDR3nt: TGCGCCAGCAGTCCGAGTCTCTACAATGAGCAGTTCTTC
v_gene: TRBV14; d_gene: .; j_gene: TRBJ1-4; abundance: .; CDR3aa: CASSQDIREKLFF; CDR3nt: TGTGCCAGCAGCCAAGATATTCGTGAAAAACTGTTTTTT
v_gene: TRBV18; d_gene: .; j_gene: TRBJ1-5; abundance: few; CDR3aa: CASSPNGPNQPQHF; CDR3nt: TGTGCCAGCTCACCAAACGGACCCAATCAGCCCCAGCATTTT
v_gene: TRBV5-1; d_gene: .; j_gene: TRBJ2-5; abundance: few; CDR3aa: CASKTPGVQETQYF; CDR3nt: TGCGCCAGCAAAACCCCTGGGGTTCAAGAGACCCAGTACTTC
v_gene: TRBV6-4; d_gene: .; j_gene: TRBJ1-1; abundance: .; CDR3aa: CASSAGENTEAFF; CDR3nt: TGTGCCAGCAGTGCAGGGGAAAACACTGAAGCTTTCTTT
v_gene: TRBV2; d_gene: TRBD2; j_gene: TRBJ2-3; abundance: .; CDR3aa: CASSSELASVQYF; CDR3nt: TGTGCCAGCAGTTCCGAACTAGCGAGTGTGCAGTATTTT
v_gene: TRBV6-5; d_gene: TRBD2; j_gene: TRBJ2-7; abundance: few; CDR3aa: CASSYSTSGGYEQYF; CDR3nt: TGTGCCAGCAGTTACTCGACTAGCGGGGGGTACGAGCAGTACTTC
v_gene: TRBV4-3; d_gene: TRBD1; j_gene: TRBJ2-7; abundance: .; CDR3aa: CASSQVRGREQYF; CDR3nt: TGCGCCAGCAGCCAGGTTAGGGGGCGCGAGCAGTACTTC
v_gene: TRBV10-1; d_gene: TRBD1; j_gene: TRBJ2-7; abundance: .; CDR3aa: CASSEADRGFGSYEQYF; CDR3nt: TGCGCCAGCAGTGAGGCGGACAGGGGATTCGGCTCCTACGAGCAGTACTTC
v_gene: TRBV19; d_gene: TRBD1; j_gene: TRBJ2-7; abundance: .; CDR3aa: CASSYSQQGTYEQYF; CDR3nt: TGTGCCAGTAGTTATAGCCAACAGGGGACCTACGAGCAGTACTTC
v_gene: TRBV27; d_gene: TRBD2; j_gene: TRBJ2-7; abundance: .; CDR3aa: CASRRTSGVEYEQYF; CDR3nt: TGTGCCAGCCGTCGGACTAGCGGGGTAGAATACGAGCAGTACTTC
v_gene: TRBV11-2; d_gene: .; j_gene: TRBJ1-2; abundance: once; CDR3aa: CASSPQGSYGYTF; CDR3nt: TGTGCCAGCAGCCCTCAGGGAAGCTATGGCTACACCTTC
v_gene: TRBV27; d_gene: TRBD2; j_gene: TRBJ2-1; abundance: .; CDR3aa: CASSSDKRGTYNEQFF; CDR3nt: TGTGCCAGCAGTTCGGACAAGCGGGGCACCTACAATGAGCAGTTCTTC
v_gene: TRBV6-5; d_gene: .; j_gene: TRBJ2-1; abundance: .; CDR3aa: CASSLQGATGNEQFF; CDR3nt: TGTGCCAGTTCCCTACAGGGAGCTACGGGCAATGAGCAGTTCTTC
v_gene: TRBV7-2; d_gene: .; j_gene: TRBJ2-2; abundance: once; CDR3aa: CASSLAPTVANTGELFF; CDR3nt: TGTGCCAGCAGCTTAGCACCGACAGTTGCGAACACCGGGGAGCTGTTTTTT
v_gene: TRBV5-1; d_gene: .; j_gene: TRBJ2-5; abundance: .; CDR3aa: CASRKRPNQETQYF; CDR3nt: TGCGCCAGCAGGAAGCGGCCAAACCAAGAGACCCAGTACTTC
v_gene: TRBV13; d_gene: .; j_gene: TRBJ1-1; abundance: .; CDR3aa: CASSLGWGAEAFF; CDR3nt: TGTGCCAGCAGCTTAGGATGGGGGGCTGAAGCTTTCTTT
v_gene: TRBV6-6; d_gene: TRBD1; j_gene: TRBJ2-1; abundance: .; CDR3aa: CASGGQVYNEQFF; CDR3nt: TGTGCCAGCGGGGGACAGGTCTACAATGAGCAGTTCTTC
v_gene: TRBV7-2; d_gene: TRBD1; j_gene: TRBJ2-3; abundance: .; CDR3aa: CASSRTGTTDTQYF; CDR3nt: TGTGCCAGCAGCCGGACAGGGACCACAGATACGCAGTATTTT
v_gene: TRBV5-4; d_gene: .; j_gene: TRBJ2-7; abundance: .; CDR3aa: CASSVGSYEQYF; CDR3nt: TGTGCCAGCAGCGTGGGCTCCTACGAGCAGTACTTC
v_gene: TRBV25-1; d_gene: .; j_gene: TRBJ1-1; abundance: .; CDR3aa: CASSHAGGGKNTEAFF; CDR3nt: TGTGCCAGCAGTCACGCCGGGGGGGGCAAGAACACTGAAGCTTTCTTT
v_gene: TRBV7-2; d_gene: .; j_gene: TRBJ2-3; abundance: .; CDR3aa: CASTKRAGTDTQYF; CDR3nt: TGTGCCAGCACGAAGAGGGCGGGCACAGATACGCAGTATTTT
v_gene: TRBV6-5; d_gene: TRBD1; j_gene: TRBJ1-1; abundance: .; CDR3aa: CASSYSTGQGLVPFF; CDR3nt: TGTGCCAGCAGTTACTCGACGGGACAGGGGTTGGTCCCTTTCTTT
v_gene: TRBV28; d_gene: .; j_gene: TRBJ1-6; abundance: few; CDR3aa: CASSSNSPLHF; CDR3nt: TGTGCCAGCAGCTCTAATTCACCCCTCCACTTT
v_gene: TRBV18; d_gene: .; j_gene: TRBJ1-1; abundance: .; CDR3aa: CASSADLMNTEAFF; CDR3nt: TGTGCCAGCTCAGCGGATCTAATGAACACTGAAGCTTTCTTT
v_gene: TRBV6-6; d_gene: .; j_gene: TRBJ2-3; abundance: .; CDR3aa: CASSPSGTTDTQYF; CDR3nt: TGTGCCAGCAGCCCCTCAGGGACCACAGATACGCAGTATTTT
v_gene: TRBV4-1; d_gene: .; j_gene: TRBJ2-1; abundance: few; CDR3aa: CASSQGQGYGYNEQFF; CDR3nt: TGCGCCAGCAGCCAAGGGCAGGGGTATGGTTACAATGAGCAGTTCTTC
v_gene: TRBV30; d_gene: TRBD1; j_gene: TRBJ1-1; abundance: .; CDR3aa: CAWSVRQGDTEAFF; CDR3nt: TGTGCCTGGAGTGTTCGCCAGGGGGATACTGAAGCTTTCTTT
v_gene: TRBV5-3; d_gene: TRBD2; j_gene: TRBJ2-5; abundance: .; CDR3aa: CARSLEAGGQQETQYF; CDR3nt: TGTGCCAGAAGCCTAGAAGCGGGGGGGCAACAAGAGACCCAGTACTTC
v_gene: TRBV18; d_gene: TRBD1; j_gene: TRBJ2-2; abundance: .; CDR3aa: CASSPDRVYTGELFF; CDR3nt: TGTGCCAGCTCACCGGACAGGGTGTACACCGGGGAGCTGTTTTTT
v_gene: TRBV7-2; d_gene: .; j_gene: TRBJ2-3; abundance: .; CDR3aa: CASSLGSGPADTQYF; CDR3nt: TGTGCCAGCAGCTTAGGTAGCGGACCCGCAGATACGCAGTATTTT
v_gene: TRBV7-8; d_gene: .; j_gene: TRBJ1-3; abundance: .; CDR3aa: CASSLGQADSGNTIYF; CDR3nt: TGTGCCAGCAGCTTAGGACAGGCCGACTCTGGAAACACCATATATTTT
v_gene: TRBV9; d_gene: .; j_gene: TRBJ2-3; abundance: .; CDR3aa: CASSVFAGAGTDTQYF; CDR3nt: TGTGCCAGCAGCGTATTTGCGGGGGCGGGCACAGATACGCAGTATTTT
v_gene: TRBV14; d_gene: TRBD1; j_gene: TRBJ2-2; abundance: .; CDR3aa: CASSQRDRADTGELFF; CDR3nt: TGTGCCAGCAGCCAGAGGGACAGGGCCGACACCGGGGAGCTGTTTTTT
v_gene: TRBV19; d_gene: .; j_gene: TRBJ1-1; abundance: .; CDR3aa: CASTDRVNTEAFF; CDR3nt: TGTGCCAGTACCGATAGGGTGAACACTGAAGCTTTCTTT
v_gene: TRBV25-1; d_gene: .; j_gene: TRBJ2-3; abundance: .; CDR3aa: CASRLRAGNTDTQYF; CDR3nt: TGTGCCAGCAGGCTGAGGGCGGGGAACACAGATACGCAGTATTTT
v_gene: TRBV6-1; d_gene: .; j_gene: TRBJ1-5; abundance: .; CDR3aa: CASSEALGHYADQPQHF; CDR3nt: TGTGCCAGCAGTGAAGCATTAGGACACTACGCGGATCAGCCCCAGCATTTT
v_gene: TRBV6-5; d_gene: .; j_gene: TRBJ2-1; abundance: .; CDR3aa: CASSYSWSFNDEQFF; CDR3nt: TGTGCCAGCAGTTACTCGTGGTCGTTTAATGATGAGCAGTTCTTC
v_gene: TRBV5-1; d_gene: TRBD2; j_gene: TRBJ2-5; abundance: .; CDR3aa: CASSLAGAQETQYF; CDR3nt: TGCGCCAGCAGCTTAGCGGGAGCTCAAGAGACCCAGTACTTC
v_gene: TRBV28; d_gene: .; j_gene: TRBJ2-2; abundance: once; CDR3aa: CASSFRWQHSENTGELFF; CDR3nt: TGTGCCAGCAGTTTCAGGTGGCAGCATTCAGAAAACACCGGGGAGCTGTTTTTT
v_gene: TRBV6-5; d_gene: .; j_gene: TRBJ2-1; abundance: .; CDR3aa: CASSRQAYNEQFF; CDR3nt: TGTGCCAGCAGCAGGCAGGCCTACAATGAGCAGTTCTTC
v_gene: TRBV11-2; d_gene: TRBD1; j_gene: TRBJ2-1; abundance: .; CDR3aa: CASSFRTGLIDEQFF; CDR3nt: TGTGCCAGCAGCTTCCGGACAGGTCTTATAGATGAGCAGTTCTTC
v_gene: TRBV28; d_gene: .; j_gene: TRBJ1-1; abundance: few; CDR3aa: CASSLYADTEAFF; CDR3nt: TGTGCCAGCAGTTTATACGCCGACACTGAAGCTTTCTTT
v_gene: TRBV9; d_gene: .; j_gene: TRBJ2-7; abundance: .; CDR3aa: CASSVDQRGNEQYF; CDR3nt: TGTGCCAGCAGCGTAGATCAAAGGGGGAACGAGCAGTACTTC
v_gene: TRBV4-1; d_gene: TRBD1; j_gene: TRBJ1-5; abundance: .; CDR3aa: CASSQDQTGGNQPQHF; CDR3nt: TGCGCCAGCAGCCAAGACCAGACAGGGGGCAATCAGCCCCAGCATTTT
v_gene: TRBV7-2; d_gene: TRBD2; j_gene: TRBJ2-7; abundance: .; CDR3aa: CASSLGASGVYEQYF; CDR3nt: TGTGCCAGCAGCTTAGGTGCTAGCGGTGTATACGAGCAGTACTTC
v_gene: TRBV7-6; d_gene: .; j_gene: TRBJ2-1; abundance: .; CDR3aa: CASSLVGSSYNEQFF; CDR3nt: TGTGCCAGCAGCTTAGTCGGAAGCTCCTACAATGAGCAGTTCTTC
v_gene: TRBV6-1; d_gene: .; j_gene: TRBJ2-7; abundance: .; CDR3aa: CASSESGGGSYEQYF; CDR3nt: TGTGCCAGCAGTGAAAGCGGCGGTGGCTCCTACGAGCAGTACTTC
v_gene: TRBV4-3; d_gene: .; j_gene: TRBJ2-1; abundance: .; CDR3aa: CASSQDLINSYNEQFF; CDR3nt: TGCGCCAGCAGCCAAGATCTAATTAACTCCTACAATGAGCAGTTCTTC
v_gene: TRBV20-1; d_gene: .; j_gene: TRBJ1-2; abundance: once; CDR3aa: CSASDGYGYTF; CDR3nt: TGCAGTGCCTCGGACGGTTATGGCTACACCTTC